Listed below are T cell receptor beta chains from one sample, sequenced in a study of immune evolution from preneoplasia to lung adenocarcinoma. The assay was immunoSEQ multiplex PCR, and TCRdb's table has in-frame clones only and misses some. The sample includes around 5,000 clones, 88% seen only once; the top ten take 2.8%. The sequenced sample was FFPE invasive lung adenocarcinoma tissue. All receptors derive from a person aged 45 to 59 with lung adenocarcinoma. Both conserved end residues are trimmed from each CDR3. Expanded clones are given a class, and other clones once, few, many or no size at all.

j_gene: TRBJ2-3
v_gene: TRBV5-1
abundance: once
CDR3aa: ASRKQGGTDTQY

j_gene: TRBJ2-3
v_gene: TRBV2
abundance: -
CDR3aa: ASSELGSTDTQY

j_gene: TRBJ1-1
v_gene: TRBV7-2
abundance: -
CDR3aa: ASRPGVGRVTAF

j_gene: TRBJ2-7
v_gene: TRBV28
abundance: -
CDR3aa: ASSPPPINEQY

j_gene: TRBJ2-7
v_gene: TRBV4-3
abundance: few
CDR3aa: ASSQFRGLAGGLQTYEQY

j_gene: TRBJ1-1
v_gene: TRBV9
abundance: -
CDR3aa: ASSASRGNTEAF

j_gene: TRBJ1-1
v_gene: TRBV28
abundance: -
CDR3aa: ASSRQDGKNTEAF

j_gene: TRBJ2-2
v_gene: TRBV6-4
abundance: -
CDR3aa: ASSDTGGNTGELF

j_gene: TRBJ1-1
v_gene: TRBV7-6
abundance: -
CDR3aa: ASSPGQGAGAEAF

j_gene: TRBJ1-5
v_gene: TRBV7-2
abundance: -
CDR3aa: ASSLDRSAYQPQH

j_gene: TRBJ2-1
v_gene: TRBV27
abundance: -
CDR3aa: ASTVAGSDEQF

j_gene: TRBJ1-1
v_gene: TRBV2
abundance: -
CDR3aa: ASRRVLNTEAF

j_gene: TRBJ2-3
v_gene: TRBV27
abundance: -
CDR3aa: ASSSYRDYKTDTQY

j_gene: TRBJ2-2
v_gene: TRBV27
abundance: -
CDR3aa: ASSFLGRSGGNTGELF

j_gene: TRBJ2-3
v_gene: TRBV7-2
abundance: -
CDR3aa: ASSRQGAPDTQY

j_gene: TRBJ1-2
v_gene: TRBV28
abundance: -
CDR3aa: ASMDNNYGYT

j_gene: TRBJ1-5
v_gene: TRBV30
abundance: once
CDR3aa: AWSVGANQPQH

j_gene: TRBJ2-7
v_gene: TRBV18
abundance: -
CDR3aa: ASSPGLASYEQY

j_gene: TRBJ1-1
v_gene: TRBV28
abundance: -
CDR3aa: ASSLYQGNTEAF

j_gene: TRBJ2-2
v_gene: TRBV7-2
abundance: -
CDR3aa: ASSLVSAGGLGGELF

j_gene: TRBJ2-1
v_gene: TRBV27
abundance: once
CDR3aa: ASRKRSRSDRSMDNEQF

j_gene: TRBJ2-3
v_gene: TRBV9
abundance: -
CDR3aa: ASSGGTSGRADTQY

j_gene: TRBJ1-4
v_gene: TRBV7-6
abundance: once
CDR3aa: ASSAAATNEKLF

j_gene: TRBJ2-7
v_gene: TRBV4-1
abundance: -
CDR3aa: ASSPRANTFEQY

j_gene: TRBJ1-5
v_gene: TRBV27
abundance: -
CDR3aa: ASSSPGHPQH

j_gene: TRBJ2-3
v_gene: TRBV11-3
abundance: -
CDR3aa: ASSSSGTTDTQY

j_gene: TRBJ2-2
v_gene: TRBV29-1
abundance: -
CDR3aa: SGRGVGELF

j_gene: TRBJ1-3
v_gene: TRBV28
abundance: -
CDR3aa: ATRGGGRSTIY

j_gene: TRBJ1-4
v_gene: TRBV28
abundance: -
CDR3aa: ASTPGGGSEKLF

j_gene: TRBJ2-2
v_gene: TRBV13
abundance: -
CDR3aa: ASSQIGTSNTGELF

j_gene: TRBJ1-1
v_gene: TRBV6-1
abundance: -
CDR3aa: ASTGGPTEAF

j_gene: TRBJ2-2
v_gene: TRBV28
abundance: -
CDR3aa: ASSFWAGRGWTGELF

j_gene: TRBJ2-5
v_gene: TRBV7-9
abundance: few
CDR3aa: ASSKGTSGSGLTETQY

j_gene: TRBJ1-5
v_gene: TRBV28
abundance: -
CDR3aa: ASSWWGNQPQH

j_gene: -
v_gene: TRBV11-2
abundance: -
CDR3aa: ASSLVRGRGSYEQY

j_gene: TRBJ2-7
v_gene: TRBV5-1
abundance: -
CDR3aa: ATRAGPTTYEQY